This T cell receptor (beta chain) was retrieved from a study of shared clonotypes between healthy human individuals (dated by TCRdb to about 2020). Looking at the study overall: A few men and two women, aged 18 to 49 years, made up the cohort. To estimate repertoire size and how much clonotype sharing occurs between individuals, the study deeply sequenced the blood TCR repertoires of a handful of healthy adults. Per donor, leukapheresis produced somewhere between about 0.9 and 9.5 billion PBMCs. For each donor, CD4 naive and CD4 memory were each run on three plates, CD8 naive on two plates, and CD8 memory on one plate. Libraries were prepared and TCR repertoires were sequenced by different laboratories using diverse techniques, in order to increase sequencing depth and limit assay-specific biases.

Germline trimming: 9 bases from V, 9 bases from J; junction bases outside gene matches: 4. From its cysteine to its phenylalanine, the CDR3 spans 12 amino acids. Of the read, only the CDR3 DNA is kept; its 36 bases are in frame from base 1. Based on the germline V gene, the CDR1 and CDR2 sequences are MNHNS and SASEGT. Remarks on this clone: No antigen is known for it. The record has no base qualities; no much larger clone is one base away.

Using the deep immunoSEQ assay, multiplex PCR amplified TCR CDR3 regions from genomic DNA. Extracted genomic DNA from each cell subset was distributed evenly across all wells of several immunoSEQ 96-well plates, and each plate was treated as a replicate. Each replicate PCR for sorted subsets received approximately 200 ng genomic DNA, equal to about 30,000 T cell genomes. The purified libraries were quantified using a Qubit 3.0 fluorometer, sized with a Bioanalyzer 2100, and then quantified again using the KAPA Library Quantification kit. Every immunoSEQ 96-well plate was sequenced on a dedicated single-read 150-cycle Illumina NextSeq 550 flow cell. As for the original processing: Because only junctional sequences without quality scores were contained in the immunoSEQ output, filtering matching that applied to full-length reads could not be performed. To assign V/J genes and CDR3, sequences were annotated against IMGT germline references using PyIR, a Python wrapper for IgBLAST v1.9. Any read was removed if the V/J assignment was weak (E-value above 1e-6), the CDR3 was missing, or the read contained stop codons, out-of-frame junctions, or ambiguous translated residues. V3J clonotypes were defined as sequences sharing the same inferred V gene, J gene, and CDR3 amino acid sequence. The percentage overlap between two repertoires was calculated by dividing the number of shared unique clonotypes by the size of the smaller repertoire. Repertoire richness was assessed with RTK rarefaction, the Chao1 estimator, and Recon v2.1 estimates of unobserved clonotypes. OLGA was used to compute generation probabilities for all TCRbeta clonotypes that the gDNA method yielded from a handful of donors. In TCRdb, the immuneACCESS table is reduced to in-frame sequences with V and J assigned. These tables do not hold every clone; where another copy was compared, an unresolved V gene accounts for under half, and the others remain unexplained. That table furnishes V, J and clone size, whereas the DNA furnished D and trimming. Counted in this sample were roughly 2.5 million clones; 85% to 95% of them appeared once. Around 0.14% of the sample is held by the ten biggest clonotypes.

What the study reported, not specific to this receptor: Higher generation probabilities were observed for clonotypes shared by all four sorted-subset donors than for non-shared clonotypes. Naive subsets generally had larger estimated clonotype richness than memory subsets did. Because the study included only a small number of donors, the genetic and exposure-history diversity represented was limited. Rarefaction of sorted-subset datasets indicated incomplete sequencing despite the large sequencing depth. Only blood was sampled, and tissue TCR repertoires likely differ from those in blood. About 4.5% of naive CD4, more than 3% of naive CD8, 2% to 2.5% of memory CD4, and 0.35% to 0.4% of memory CD8 clonotypes were shared across a few donors. Based on pairwise subsampling, the degree of clonotype sharing among donors was expected to be affected by sequencing depth.

Healthy HIV-negative adults with no recently reported acute infections or vaccinations were included as donors. All donors were Caucasian adults living in Nashville, Tennessee, USA. CD4+ T cells were enriched by magnetic negative selection, after which naive cells were positively selected on CD45RA and the negative fraction was taken as the memory subset. Blood was collected by leukapheresis, and PBMCs were isolated by Ficoll-Histopaque density gradient centrifugation and then cryopreserved in liquid nitrogen vapor phase. Purity and quantity of every magnetically sorted T cell population were checked by analytical flow cytometry. Genomic DNA was isolated from every sorted fraction and measured by UV absorbance on a Nanodrop 2000c.

The chain uses TRBV6-1 and TRBJ2-4; TRBD1 matches 11 bases in the middle. The sequenced sample consisted of naive CD4+ T cells sorted from blood. This specimen's cell subset or site label, interpreted: CD45RA+ positively selected. This clonotype was sampled from a man between 18 and 35 years old in good health. Here is the DNA: TGTGCCAGTACGGGACAGGGGGGCATTCAGTACTTC. It translates to CASTGQGGIQYF.